One sample yielded the 10 T cell receptor beta chains listed below, sequenced in a study of T cells in Graves' hyperthyroidism and ophthalmopathy. RNA transcripts served as the template for amplifying TCR beta CDR3 regions. During a first-round RT-PCR of the TCR CDR3, the HTBI primer set was used. Using its own MiXCR run on the multiplex PCR reads, TCRdb lists one record per CDR3 protein. In the table there are a few hundred thousand distinct CDR3 sequences, roughly 20% of which are singletons. The sample taken for sequencing was blood. These receptors originate from a man in his late teens or twenties with Graves' hyperthyroidism.

This clonotype was counted a few times. The gene calls are TRBV20-1 and TRBJ2-7, with 7 bases fitting TRBD2. The CDR3 length is 13 residues. V shed 6 bases, J shed 6 bases, and the junction held 11 bases outside the gene matches. CDR1 and CDR2 (germline): DFQATT, SNEGSKA (reference sequence). This CDR3 reads CSAWEGRLAEQYF. In nucleotides, the CDR3 is TGCAGTGCGTGGGAGGGACGGCTTGCCGAGCAGTACTTC.

The gene calls are TRBV2 and TRBJ1-5; D is ambiguous. V was shortened by 2 bases and J by 12 bases, with 26 bases between the two germline ends. Germline CDR1 reads SNHLY; CDR2 reads FYNNEI. The CDR3 consists of 17 residues. CDR3 nucleotide sequence: TGTGCCAGCAGTGAATACTTGGAGTTAAGTCCTACTCGGCTCCAGCATTTT. Translation gives CASSEYLELSPTRLQHF. Together with reference TRBV2 and TRBJ1-5, the CDR3 gives the full variable domain: EPEVTQTPSHQVTQMGQEVILRCVPISNHLYFYWYRQILGQKVEFLVSFYNNEISEKSEIFDDQFSVERPDGSNFTLKIRSTKLEDSAMYFCASSEYLELSPTRLQHFGDGTRLSIL.

In its sample, this clonotype was seen many times. This chain connects TRBV20-1 to TRBJ1-1; D is ambiguous. Trimming stripped 3 bases from V and 4 bases from J, with 9 bases between. Germline CDR1 is DFQATT and CDR2 is SNEGSKA (reference sequence). This CDR3 contains 12 residues. CDR3 loop: CSASFGRTEAFF. The DNA of the CDR3 is TGCAGTGCTAGTTTCGGGCGCACTGAAGCTTTCTTT.

In the case of this clonotype: With a much larger clone just one base away, this may be a read error. The V gene is TRBV20-1, the J gene TRBJ2-5; maybe TRBD2 (5 bases). Germline CDR1 DFQATT, CDR2 SNEGSKA (reference sequence). CDR3 length equals 12 residues. DNA for the CDR3: TGCAGTGCTAGTGGGGAGAAAGAGAGCCAGTACTTC. This encodes CSASGEKESQYF.

Regarding this clonotype: A much larger clone lies a single base off, so this may be a read error. J is TRBJ2-7 and V is TRBV9; D could derive from TRBD1 or TRBD2 (5 bases each). Germline-derived CDR1 and CDR2 are SGDLS and YYNGEE. The CDR3 loop spans 14 amino acids. Trimming stripped 0 bases from V and 5 bases from J, with 12 bases between. The CDR3 is CASSVGRGTDEQYF. The DNA of the CDR3 is TGTGCCAGCAGCGTAGGTAGAGGGACCGACGAGCAGTACTTC.

V and J are TRBV28 and TRBJ1-1; D gene ambiguous. There are 15 residues in the CDR3. Trimming stripped 4 bases from V and 2 bases from J, with 14 bases between. Per germline, CDR1 MDHEN and CDR2 SYDVKM. The CDR3 spells CASSSPARKNTEAFF. The DNA of the CDR3 is TGTGCCAGCAGTTCGCCGGCGAGGAAAAACACTGAAGCTTTCTTT. The complete variable domain, with remaining parts taken from reference TRBV28 and TRBJ1-1, reads DVKVTQSSRYLVKRTGEKVFLECVQDMDHENMFWYRQDPGLGLRLIYFSYDVKMKEKGDIPEGYSVSREKKERFSLILESASTNQTSMYLCASSSPARKNTEAFFGQGTRLTVV.

This clonotype was detected ten times or more. The rearrangement links TRBV7-8 to TRBJ2-7; maybe TRBD2 (5 bases). Per germline, CDR1 SGHVS and CDR2 FQNEAQ. Trimming pared 5 bases from V and 6 bases from J, leaving 17 bases between. The CDR3 length is 14 residues. The CDR3 region is CASSTHTSGLEQYF. For the CDR3, the DNA is TGTGCCAGCAGCACTCACACTTCAGGACTCGAGCAGTACTTC.

This clonotype appeared a few times. The chain links TRBV15 to TRBJ1-3; D not resolved. V was shortened by 0 bases and J by 0 bases, with 6 bases between the two germline ends. The CDR3 has 15 residues. Germline V gene data show CDR1 as LNHNV and CDR2 as YYDKDF (reference sequence). Written as DNA, the CDR3 is TGTGCCACCAGCAGAGAGGGTATCTCTGGAAACACCATATATTTT. Protein sequence: CATSREGISGNTIYF.

The chain's CDR3 is CSVDRLGSNYGYTF. The CDR3 DNA reads as TGCAGCGTTGATCGCTTGGGGTCAAACTATGGCTACACCTTC. The chain uses TRBV29-1 and TRBJ1-2, with D unresolved. This CDR3 has 14 amino acids. The V gene lost 3 bases and the J gene lost 2 bases, with 13 bases spanning the gap. Per germline, CDR1 SQVTM and CDR2 ANQGSEA.

At least ten counts were recorded for this clonotype. This chain links TRBV20-1 with TRBJ1-5; D may be TRBD1 (5 bases). The germline V gene encodes CDR1 DFQATT and CDR2 SNEGSKA (reference sequence). CDR3 size: 13 residues. The germline V and J ends were trimmed by 4 bases and 5 bases, with 12 bases remaining between them. The CDR3 sequence: CSAKGTQHQPQHF. CDR3 nucleotide sequence: TGCAGTGCTAAGGGGACTCAACATCAGCCCCAGCATTTT.